The rows below give T cell receptor beta chains drawn from one sample of a study of human T cells and chemical hapten exposure. Each CDR3 protein gets one entry after TCRdb re-called the RACE reads with MiXCR. The data show under 200,000 distinct CDR3 sequences, 25% to 35% seen once. The specimen was whole blood, collected in connection with sensitization to the hapten diphenylcyclopropenone (DPC). Receptors were obtained from a woman under 30 with alopecia areata. Some clones in this sample may be carry-over from other donors' samples. CDR3s include the opening cysteine and the closing phenylalanine or tryptophan. Fields, in order: J gene, clone size, V gene, D gene, CDR3 DNA, CDR3 protein. A D gene is named only where the DNA matches it firmly. Size values are once, few and many counts, or a class for expanded clones, and some rows have none.

TRBJ1-2 | few | TRBV9 | . | TGTGCCAGCAGCGGACAGCCCTATGGCTACACCTTC | CASSGQPYGYTF
TRBJ2-3 | . | TRBV7-9 | . | TGTGCCAGCCGTGTTTGGCCCACAGATACGCAGTATTTT | CASRVWPTDTQYF
TRBJ2-2 | . | TRBV15 | . | TGTGCCACCAGGGAGGACAGGAGGGACACCGGGGAGCTGTTTTTT | CATREDRRDTGELFF
TRBJ1-1 | . | TRBV20-1 | TRBD1 | TGCAGTGCTAGAGATCCGAACAGGGACAGTAGGGCCGAAGCTTTCTTT | CSARDPNRDSRAEAFF
TRBJ1-1 | . | TRBV6-2/TRBV6-3 | . | TGTGCCAGCGCGGACGTGACTGAAGCTTTCTTT | CASADVTEAFF
TRBJ1-1 | few | TRBV27 | . | TGTGCCAGCAGTTTCTACAGGGAGGGAAGTGGTGAAGCTTTCTTT | CASSFYREGSGEAFF
TRBJ2-7 | few | TRBV4-3 | . | TGCGCCAGCAGCTTGAGTTTAGCGGACTCGGCCTACGAGCAGTACTTC | CASSLSLADSAYEQYF
TRBJ1-5 | . | TRBV10-3 | . | TGTGCCATCAGTGGGGAGGTCAATCAGCCCCAGCATTTT | CAISGEVNQPQHF
TRBJ2-5 | . | TRBV11-2 | . | TGTGCCAGCAGCTCACTGAGGTACCAAGAGACCCAGTACTTC | CASSSLRYQETQYF
TRBJ2-7 | many | TRBV28 | TRBD2 | TGTGCCAGCAGTCCCTGGACTAGCGGGAGAGAGCAGTACTTC | CASSPWTSGREQYF
TRBJ2-7 | few | TRBV5-1 | TRBD1 | TGCGCCAGCAGCTCCAAACGGGACAGCTCCTACGAGCAGTACTTC | CASSSKRDSSYEQYF
TRBJ2-7 | many | TRBV6-5 | . | TGTGCCAGCAGTTACGGCAACCGAGGGGACGAGCAGTACTTC | CASSYGNRGDEQYF
TRBJ1-1 | . | TRBV7-8 | TRBD1 | TGTGCCAGCAGCGGAAGGACAGGGGCAGGCGTAAACACTGAAGCTTTCTTT | CASSGRTGAGVNTEAFF
TRBJ1-5 | . | TRBV27 | TRBD1 | TGTGCCAGCAGTTTACTCACAGGGGCCAATCAGCCCCAGCATTTT | CASSLLTGANQPQHF
TRBJ2-1 | few | TRBV14 | . | TGTGCCAGCAGCCAAGAAGACGGGGGTTGGCAGTTCTTC | CASSQEDGGWQFF
TRBJ2-3 | few | TRBV4-2 | . | TGTGCCAGCAGCCAAGTTGCAGAATCTAGCACAGATACGCAGTATTTT | CASSQVAESSTDTQYF
TRBJ1-1 | . | TRBV20-1 | . | TGCAGTGCTCGGAGGGCTTTCTTT | CSARRAFF
TRBJ2-3 | few | TRBV20-1 | . | TGCAGTGCTAGATTCGGGGGATTGGCAGATACGCAGTATTTT | CSARFGGLADTQYF
TRBJ1-2 | . | TRBV4-1 | TRBD1 | TGCGCCAGCAGCCAACCCGGGACAGGGCGAGGCTACACCTTC | CASSQPGTGRGYTF
TRBJ2-6 | many | TRBV6-2/TRBV6-3 | . | TGTGCCAGCAGTTACGCTGGGGCCAACGTCCTGACTTTC | CASSYAGANVLTF
TRBJ2-1 | few | TRBV5-1 | . | TGCGCCAGCAGCTTGGGACCCAACAATGAGCAGTTCTTC | CASSLGPNNEQFF
TRBJ2-5 | few | TRBV24-1 | . | TGTGCCACCAGGGACGATGAGACCCAGTACTTC | CATRDDETQYF
TRBJ2-1 | . | TRBV9 | . | TGTGCCACTTCTCAGGGCCCATACAATGAGCAGTTCTTC | CATSQGPYNEQFF
TRBJ1-2 | . | TRBV14 | . | TGTGCCAGCAGCCAACTAGGAAACTATGGCTACACCTTC | CASSQLGNYGYTF
TRBJ2-1 | few | TRBV29-1 | . | TGCAGCGTCGACAAGGGGGTCTATGAGCAGTTCTTC | CSVDKGVYEQFF
TRBJ2-7 | . | TRBV20-1 | TRBD2 | TGCAGTGTGACTAGCCGGATTCAGGAGCAGTACTTC | CSVTSRIQEQYF
TRBJ2-5 | . | TRBV20-1 | . | TGCAGTGCTAGATCTCAAGAGACCCAGTACTTC | CSARSQETQYF
TRBJ2-5 | few | TRBV5-4 | . | TGTGCCAGCAGCTCGATAGCAGACCAAGAGACCCAGTACTTC | CASSSIADQETQYF
TRBJ2-7 | many | TRBV3-1 | . | TGTGCCAGCAGCCAAGTCCCAAGCTCCTACGAGCAGTACTTC | CASSQVPSSYEQYF
TRBJ1-5 | . | TRBV5-1 | . | TGCGCCAGCATCAATCAGCCCCAGCATTTT | CASINQPQHF
TRBJ2-7 | . | TRBV11-1 | . | TGTGCCAGCAGTAAAGGCCCTGGGACCTACGAGCAGTACTTC | CASSKGPGTYEQYF
TRBJ1-2 | few | TRBV3-1 | . | TGTGCCAGCAGCCAAGAAGTGAGCAGGGACGGGAGGTACTATGGCTACACCTTC | CASSQEVSRDGRYYGYTF
TRBJ2-1 | . | TRBV20-1 | . | TGCAGTGCACCCTCTACCTCCTACAATGAGCAGTTCTTC | CSAPSTSYNEQFF
TRBJ1-2 | few | TRBV5-1 | . | TGCGCCAGCAGCTTGACTACCGGGGCCCTCTATGGCTACACCTTC | CASSLTTGALYGYTF
TRBJ1-2 | few | TRBV29-1 | TRBD1 | TGCAGCGTTGAATCTCGGGACAGGGCTTACTATGGCTACACCTTC | CSVESRDRAYYGYTF
TRBJ1-1 | . | TRBV6-6 | . | TGTGCCAGCAGTTACCTTACAGGGCCCTTGAACACTGAAGCTTTCTTT | CASSYLTGPLNTEAFF
TRBJ1-2 | . | TRBV25-1 | TRBD1 | TGTGCCAGCAGTGAGACAGGGGGCAGACCTAACTATGGCTACACCTTC | CASSETGGRPNYGYTF
TRBJ2-3 | few | TRBV27 | TRBD1 | TGTGCCAGCAGTCTACGGGACAGGGCCTTTGATACGCAGTATTTT | CASSLRDRAFDTQYF
TRBJ2-6 | . | TRBV6-5 | . | TGTGCCAGCAGCAGAAAAGGGGCGTTGGGGGCCAACGTCCTGACTTTC | CASSRKGALGANVLTF
TRBJ2-5 | few | TRBV29-1 | TRBD2 | TGCAGCTCCTCCCGGGGGGGAGGAGGGGAGACCCAGTACTTC | CSSSRGGGGETQYF
TRBJ2-3 | few | TRBV10-2 | TRBD2 | TGCGCCAGCAGTCCCGGGACTAGAGGGGAGCAGTATTTT | CASSPGTRGEQYF
TRBJ2-3 | . | TRBV11-2 | . | TGTGCCAGCAGCTTAGTCGCGGGATTCACAGATACGCAGTATTTT | CASSLVAGFTDTQYF
TRBJ2-7 | . | TRBV21-1 | . | TGTGCCAGCAGCAAGTGGGAGCAGTACTTC | CASSKWEQYF